This T cell receptor (beta chain) appears in the sequencing data of a study of blood T cell repertoires in COVID-19. As for the study in general: The United States, Italy and Spain provided the acute and convalescent COVID-19 samples. In each case, the material was cDNA or gDNA derived from T cells, B-cell-depleted T cells, or PBMCs.

CDR1 MGHDK and CDR2 SYGVNS come from the germline V gene. V lost 4 bases, J lost 5 bases, and 8 bases stayed unmatched. The CDR3 has 15 residues. In the authors' workflow: Estimated nucleated cell counts came from reference gene primer amplification. The data were produced by immunoSEQ multiplex PCR, yet TCRdb's version contains in-frame clones alone and is incomplete. V and J calls and clone size follow that table, whereas D and trimming were derived from the DNA. The table includes about 220,000 clones, 70% to 90% detected once. The clonotype was recovered from a man aged 45 to 65 who had recovered from COVID-19. The chain carries TRBV25-1 and TRBJ2-7; 10 positions agree with TRBD2. The sample taken for sequencing was peripheral blood. Here the CDR3 reads CASSGRLAGFNEQYF. In nucleotides, the CDR3 is TGTGCCAGCAGTGGAAGACTAGCGGGTTTTAACGAGCAGTACTTC.